This T cell receptor beta chain was sequenced in a study of blood T cell repertoires in COVID-19. Study as a whole: Specimens from acute and convalescent COVID-19 originated in the United States, Italy and Spain.

Germline V CDR1 and CDR2: MNHEY, SMNVEV (reference sequence). V lost 4 bases, J lost 2 bases, and 18 bases lay in between. This CDR3 has 17 amino acids. Authors' data handling: Using reference gene primer amplification, nucleated cell counts were estimated. This table comes from immunoSEQ multiplex PCR, and its TCRdb copy is limited to in-frame clones, with some not included. For V, J and clone size, that table is used; D and trimming come from the DNA. The profile shows 75,000 to 80,000 clones, more than 75% of them singletons. This clonotype originated in a human donor in a cohort sampled during active COVID-19. The material sequenced was peripheral blood. The chain couples TRBV27 to TRBJ2-1; D possibly corresponds to TRBD2 (5 bases). The CDR3 protein is CASSSPRHSATYNEQFF. CDR3 DNA: TGTGCCAGCAGTTCCCCTCGCCATAGCGCCACCTACAATGAGCAGTTCTTC.